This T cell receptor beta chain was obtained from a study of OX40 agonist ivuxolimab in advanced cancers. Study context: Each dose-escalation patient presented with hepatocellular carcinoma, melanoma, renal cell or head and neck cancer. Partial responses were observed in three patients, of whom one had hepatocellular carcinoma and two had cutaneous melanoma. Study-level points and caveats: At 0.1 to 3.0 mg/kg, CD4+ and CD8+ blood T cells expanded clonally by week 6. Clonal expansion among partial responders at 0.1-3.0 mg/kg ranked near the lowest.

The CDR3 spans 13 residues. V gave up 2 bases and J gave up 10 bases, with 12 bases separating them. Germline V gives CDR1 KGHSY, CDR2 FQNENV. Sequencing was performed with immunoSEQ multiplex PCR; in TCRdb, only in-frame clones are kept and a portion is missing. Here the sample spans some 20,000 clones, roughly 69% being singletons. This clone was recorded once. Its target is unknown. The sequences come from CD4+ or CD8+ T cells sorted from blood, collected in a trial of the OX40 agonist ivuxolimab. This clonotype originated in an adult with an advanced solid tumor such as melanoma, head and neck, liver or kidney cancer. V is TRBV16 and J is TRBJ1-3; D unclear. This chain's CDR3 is CASSQGQSSTIYF. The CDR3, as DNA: TGTGCCAGCAGCCAAGGCCAAAGTTCTACCATATATTTT.